Listed here are 10 T cell receptor beta chains from one sample, sequenced in a study of blood T cell repertoires in COVID-19. Sequenced by immunoSEQ multiplex PCR; TCRdb stores in-frame clones only, minus some. Of around 69,000 clones listed, around 81% were seen once; the top ten hold 20% to 25%. The sample comprised peripheral blood. These receptors all come from a woman aged 70-85 years with acute or convalescent COVID-19.

This clone has just a few counts. This rearrangement joins TRBV18 to TRBJ1-2; D is possibly TRBD1 (6 bases). CDR1 and CDR2 from the germline V gene are KGHSH and LQKENI. Deletions cut 2 bases from V and 6 bases from J, with 10 bases between. CDR3 size: 13 residues. CDR3 loop: CASSPASGDGYTF. CDR3 sequence (DNA): TGTGCCAGCTCACCAGCTTCAGGGGATGGCTACACCTTC.

In its sample, this clone was seen many times. This chain joins TRBV7-2 and TRBJ2-3; 7 nucleotides match TRBD1. From germline, CDR1 is SGHTA and CDR2 FQGNSA. J gave up 4 bases and V 3 bases, and 10 bases lay outside the gene matches. The CDR3 runs to 16 residues. CDR3 loop: CASSLQTGPPPDTQYF. The CDR3 bases are TGTGCCAGCAGCTTGCAGACAGGGCCCCCTCCAGATACGCAGTATTTT. Full variable domain (remainder filled in from reference TRBV7-2 and TRBJ2-3): GAGVSQSPSNKVTEKGKDVELRCDPISGHTALYWYRQSLGQGLEFLIYFQGNSAPDKSGLPSDRFSAERTGGSVSTLTIQRTQQEDSAVYLCASSLQTGPPPDTQYFGPGTRLTVL.

The CDR3 sequence: CASGKGVNQPQHF. The CDR3 DNA reads as TGTGCCAGCGGTAAGGGGGTCAATCAGCCCCAGCATTTT. V and J are TRBV5-8 and TRBJ1-5; perhaps TRBD1 as D (6 bases). Germline lookup yields CDR1 SGHTS and CDR2 YDEGEE. This CDR3 has 13 amino acids. Trimming took 7 bases from V and 3 from J, leaving 11 bases between them.

This chain uses TRBV11-2 with TRBJ1-2; TRBD1 aligns across 10 bases. The CDR3 is 15 residues long. Germline loops: CDR1 SGHAT, CDR2 FQNNGV. J lost 4 bases, V lost 2 bases, and 4 bases had no gene match. Written as DNA, the CDR3 is TGTGCCAGCAGCTTAAGGGACAGGGGCATCTATGGCTACACCTTC. Translation gives CASSLRDRGIYGYTF.

This chain links TRBV19 with TRBJ1-2, with TRBD1 as a possible D gene (6 bases). The CDR3 covers 13 residues. V was shortened by 6 bases and J by 4 bases, with 12 bases between the two germline ends. Germline V lookup: CDR1 LNHDA, CDR2 SQIVND (reference sequence). Written as DNA, the CDR3 is TGTGCCAGTAGCGACAGGAGTCTCTATGGCTACACCTTC. The encoded protein is CASSDRSLYGYTF.

This clone was seen once. This chain joins TRBV25-1 and TRBJ1-1, with D perhaps matching TRBD1 (6 bases). In germline, CDR1 is MGHDK, CDR2 SYGVNS. This CDR3 is 15 amino acids long. V was shortened by 4 bases and J by 1 base, with 13 bases between the two germline ends. CDR3: CASSGDTRGNTEAFF. The CDR3 coding sequence is TGTGCCAGCAGTGGGGACACCAGGGGGAACACTGAAGCTTTCTTT.

V and J are TRBV2 and TRBJ1-2, with a tentative D call TRBD1 (6 bases). CDR1 is SNHLY and CDR2 is FYNNEI in the germline V gene. The V and J ends lost 2 bases and 3 bases respectively, with 10 bases between them. The length of the CDR3 is 14 residues. This chain's CDR3 is CASSENRDDYGYTF. CDR3 nucleotides: TGTGCCAGCAGTGAAAACAGGGACGACTATGGCTACACCTTC.

This clone has a handful of counts. The chain is built from TRBV6-6 and TRBJ2-3, with TRBD1 matching over 7 bases. The CDR3 is made up of 13 amino acids. With 8 bases clipped from V and 4 bases from J, the junction kept 6 bases outside the gene matches. Germline CDR1 and CDR2: MNHNY and SVGAGI (reference sequence). The CDR3 nucleotides read TGTGCCAGCCGATATCAGGGGGCAGATACGCAGTATTTT. Translation: CASRYQGADTQYF.

As DNA, the CDR3 is TGTGCCAGCAGTGCGGGGACAGGGAGCTCTGGAAACACCATATATTTT. This codes for CASSAGTGSSGNTIYF. The chain joins TRBV6-1 to TRBJ1-3; 9 nucleotides match TRBD1. This CDR3 spans 16 amino acids. V trimming: 4 bases; J trimming: 0 bases; junction bases outside the gene matches: 4. Germline CDR1 reads MNHNS; CDR2 reads SASEGT.

The CDR3 region has the DNA TGTGCCAGCCATTCCCTGCGCGGGAGTCAGCCCCAGCATTTT. It codes for CASHSLRGSQPQHF. This sequence joins TRBV27 and TRBJ1-5, with unresolved D. Trimming left V 8 bases short and J 6 bases short, with 17 bases between. Per the germline V gene, CDR1 is MNHEY and CDR2 is SMNVEV (reference sequence). The CDR3 totals 14 residues.